A selection of T cell receptor beta chains follows, all from one sample in a study of T cell clones after liver transplantation. The assay was immunoSEQ multiplex PCR, and TCRdb's table has in-frame clones only and misses some. The sample lists around 77,000 clones; 75% to 85% were seen once. Specimen: CD4+ T cells from blood, collected 12 months after liver transplant. Receptors originate from a human patient who received a liver transplant. The T cells may come from the graft donor. Each CDR3 is given with its conserved first and last residue.

CDR3 protein	V gene	J gene
CASSRTRGSGSYEQYF	TRBV7-2	TRBJ2-7
CASSPGGGYYEQYF	TRBV5-1	TRBJ2-7
CASSLAAGANYGYTF	TRBV7-2	TRBJ1-2
CASSPQRGAGDAYGANVLTF	TRBV7-8	TRBJ2-6
CANRGQGNTEAFF	TRBV6-1	TRBJ1-1
CASSTGQGVYYGYTF	TRBV7-8	TRBJ1-2
CASSLPGTGGQETQYF	TRBV28	TRBJ2-5
CASSPRIRQVTSGANVLTF	TRBV18	TRBJ2-6
CASSVAAGNTIYF	TRBV2	TRBJ1-3
CASSQGQFEAFF	TRBV7-9	TRBJ1-1